This entry is about one T cell receptor beta chain. The source of the sample is a study of blood T cell repertoires in COVID-19. The germline gives CDR1 LGHNA, CDR2 YSLEER. CDR3 length equals 18 residues. V lost 1 base to trimming and J lost 1 base; unmatched junction nucleotides: 5. In the original workflow: The authors estimated nucleated cell counts from reference gene primer amplification. Only in-frame clones appear in the TCRdb table, and some are missing; sequencing was by immunoSEQ multiplex PCR. Clone size and V and J calls were adopted from that table, with D and trimming inferred from the DNA. The table lists approximately 200,000 clones, approximately 90% of them singletons.

Sequenced sample: PBMCs or T cells enriched from blood (not recorded which). The receptor comes from a man aged 25 to 40 who had recovered from COVID-19. The gene calls are TRBV4-3 and TRBJ2-2; 11 bases line up with TRBD2. DNA of the CDR3: TGCGCCAGCAGCCAAGCGGCTAGCGGGAGGCTGAACACCGGGGAGCTGTTTTTT. Residues: CASSQAASGRLNTGELFF.